The clone carrying this T cell receptor beta chain has only a few counts. V lost 6 bases and J lost 6; bases outside the gene matches: 8. This CDR3 has 13 residues. In germline, CDR1 is MNHNY, CDR2 SVGAGI (reference sequence). This sample was included in a study of response to subunit inactivated influenza vaccine. TCRdb reprocessed the RT-PCR reads with MiXCR, giving one entry per CDR3 protein. The data hold hundreds of thousands of distinct CDR3 sequences, with 15% to 20% observed a single time. Sample: CD4+ T cells sorted from PBMCs, taken 23 to 25 months after vaccination. V and J are TRBV6-6 and TRBJ2-7; 7 bases agree with TRBD2. The TCR sequence derives from a man aged 45-69 years who received an inactivated influenza vaccine. CDR3 sequence: CASSGDRTSEQYF. The CDR3 DNA reads as TGTGCCAGCAGCGGGGACCGGACTAGCGAGCAGTACTTC.